There are a few counts of the clone carrying this TCR beta chain. Its antigen is not identified. The sample originates from a study of T-cell memory formation after mild COVID-19. Study in general: TCR clusters showed largely donor specificity.

Study outcomes and limitations: Clones shrinking between day 15 and 85 showed a balanced CD4/CD8 split, and those that grew later tilted toward CD4+. The appearance of some responding clones in pre-infection memory suggested that cross-reactive memory joined.

The V end was cut by 0 bases, the J end by 10 bases, with 17 bases between. The length of the CDR3 is 16 residues. Germline values: CDR1 SGHRS, CDR2 YFSETQ. 5'RACE primed from the constant segment yielded TCR alpha and TCR beta cDNA libraries bearing sample barcodes and UMIs. One entry per CDR3 protein, called by TCRdb with MiXCR from the 5' RACE reads. The sample yields about 180,000 distinct CDR3 sequences, approximately 18% seen once. This receptor was identified in a man aged 18 to 29 who had mild COVID-19 (a few samples of this study predate the infection). Cell type and time point are not known. The sample was PBMCs or a T cell subset sorted from them (not recorded which). The V call is TRBV5-1, the J call TRBJ1-6; D is unresolved. The CDR3 sequence is CASSLVPPGFQSPLHF. The CDR3 DNA reads TGCGCCAGCAGCTTGGTTCCACCGGGATTTCAATCACCCCTCCACTTT.